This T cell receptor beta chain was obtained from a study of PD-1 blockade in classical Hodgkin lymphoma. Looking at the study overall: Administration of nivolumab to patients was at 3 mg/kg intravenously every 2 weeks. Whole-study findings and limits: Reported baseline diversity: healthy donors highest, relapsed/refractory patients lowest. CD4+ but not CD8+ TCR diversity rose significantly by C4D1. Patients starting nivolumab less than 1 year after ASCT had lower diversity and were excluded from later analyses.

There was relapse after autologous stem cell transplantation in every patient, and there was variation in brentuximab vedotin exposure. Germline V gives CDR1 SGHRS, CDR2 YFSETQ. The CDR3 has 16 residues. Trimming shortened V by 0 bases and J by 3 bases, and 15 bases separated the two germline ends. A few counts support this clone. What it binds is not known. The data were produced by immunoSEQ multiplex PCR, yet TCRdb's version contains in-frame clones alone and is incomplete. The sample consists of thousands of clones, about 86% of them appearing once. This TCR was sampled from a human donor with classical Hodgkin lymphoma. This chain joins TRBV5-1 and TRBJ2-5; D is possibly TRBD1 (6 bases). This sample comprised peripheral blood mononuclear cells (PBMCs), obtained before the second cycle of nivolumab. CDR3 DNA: TGCGCCAGCAGCTTGGCCTGGGGCAGGGGAAAAGAGACCCAGTACTTC. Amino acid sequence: CASSLAWGRGKETQYF.